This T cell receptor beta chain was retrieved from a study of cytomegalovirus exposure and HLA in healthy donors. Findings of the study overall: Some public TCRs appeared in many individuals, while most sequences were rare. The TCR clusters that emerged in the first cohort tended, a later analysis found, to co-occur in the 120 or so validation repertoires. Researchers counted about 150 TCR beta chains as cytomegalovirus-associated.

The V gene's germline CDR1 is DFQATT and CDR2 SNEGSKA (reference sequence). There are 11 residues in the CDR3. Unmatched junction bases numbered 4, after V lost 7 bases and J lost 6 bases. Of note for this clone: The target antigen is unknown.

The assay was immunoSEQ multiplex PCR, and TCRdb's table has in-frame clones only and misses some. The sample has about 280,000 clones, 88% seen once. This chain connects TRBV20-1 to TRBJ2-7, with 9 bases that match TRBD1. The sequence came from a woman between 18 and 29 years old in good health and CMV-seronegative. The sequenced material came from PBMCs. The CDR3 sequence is CSGGQGIEQYF. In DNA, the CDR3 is TGCAGTGGGGGACAGGGAATCGAGCAGTACTTC.